The 14 T cell receptor beta chains listed next were all sequenced from one sample in a study of identifying expanded T cells in peripheral blood. Produced via immunoSEQ multiplex PCR; TCRdb's table is partial and in-frame only. The data contain about 90,000 clones, approximately 84% of them seen just once; the ten biggest clones take up around 6%. What was sequenced was blood. The receptors were sampled from a person aged 18 to 70 in good health.

V usage is TRBV28 and J usage is TRBJ2-7; TRBD2 is a possible D gene (5 bases). CDR1 MDHEN and CDR2 SYDVKM come from the germline V gene. The germline V and J ends were trimmed by 6 bases and 6 bases, with 18 bases remaining between them. The CDR3 loop spans 14 amino acids. CDR3 sequence: CASRYHLVEGEQYF. The CDR3 DNA is TGTGCCAGCAGATATCACCTAGTCGAGGGCGAGCAGTACTTC.

The chain couples TRBV30 to TRBJ1-1; D not resolved. Germline V lookup: CDR1 GTSNPN, CDR2 SVGIG (reference sequence). This CDR3 is 15 amino acids long. V was clipped by 2 bases and J by 5 bases, with 18 bases between them. CDR3 amino acids: CAWSPSNSIGTEAFF. CDR3 sequence (DNA): TGTGCCTGGAGTCCCTCCAACTCAATTGGGACTGAAGCTTTCTTT.

The chain couples TRBV5-6 to TRBJ2-2, with D possibly being TRBD1 (5 bases). Germline-derived CDR1 and CDR2 are SGHDT and YYEEEE. V lost 7 bases, J lost 2 bases, and 15 bases lay in between. CDR3 length: 15 residues. The CDR3 nucleotides read TGTGCCAGCCACCGTGGAGACAGAAACACCGGGGAGCTGTTTTTT. Translated: CASHRGDRNTGELFF.

The chain joins TRBV30 to TRBJ2-1, with 7 bases identical to TRBD2. CDR3 length: 15 amino acids. The germline CDR1 and CDR2 sequences are GTSNPN and SVGIG (reference sequence). V dropped 3 bases and J dropped 8; count of bases not matched to a gene: 13. DNA of the CDR3: TGTGCCTGGAGCATTCGGACTAGGCCCGCCGATGAGCAGTTCTTC. This sequence encodes CAWSIRTRPADEQFF.

V is TRBV5-6 and J is TRBJ2-1; D is perhaps TRBD1 (7 bases). Germline values: CDR1 SGHDT, CDR2 YYEEEE. This CDR3 has 16 amino acids. V gave up 0 bases and J gave up 7 bases, with 17 bases separating them. The CDR3 here is CASSLVGGGLLNEQFF. The CDR3 bases are TGTGCCAGCAGCTTGGTCGGAGGGGGCCTCTTGAATGAGCAGTTCTTC.

The V call is TRBV30, the J call TRBJ2-7, with D possibly being TRBD1 (6 bases). The germline gives CDR1 GTSNPN, CDR2 SVGIG (reference sequence). The CDR3 is made up of 14 amino acids. V was pared by 3 bases and J by 6 bases, with 18 bases between. The CDR3 loop reads CAWRLERQGLEQYF. CDR3 bases: TGTGCCTGGAGATTAGAACGCCAGGGGCTCGAGCAGTACTTC.

The chain joins TRBV5-1 to TRBJ1-2, with 9 bases identical to TRBD1. The germline gives CDR1 SGHRS, CDR2 YFSETQ. J lost 9 bases, V lost 0 bases, and 9 bases had no gene match. The CDR3 is 15 amino acids. The chain's CDR3 is CASSLETGGLFSYTF. CDR3 DNA sequence: TGCGCCAGCAGCTTGGAAACAGGGGGCTTATTTAGCTACACCTTC.

The genes are TRBV6-6 and TRBJ2-5; 10 bases map to TRBD1. The germline CDR1 and CDR2 sequences are MNHNY and SVGAGI (reference sequence). The trim removed 6 bases at V and 5 bases at J, leaving 6 bases unmatched. This CDR3 has 14 amino acids. Written as DNA, the CDR3 is TGTGCCAGCAGCTTCCCGGGACAGGGGGAGACCCAGTACTTC. This encodes CASSFPGQGETQYF.

The J gene is TRBJ1-5, the V gene TRBV7-2, with 9 bases matching TRBD1. The CDR3 runs 15 residues. The germline gives CDR1 SGHTA, CDR2 FQGNSA. With V trimmed by 5 bases and J by 5 bases, 7 bases remained unmatched. The chain's CDR3 is CASSGGQGTYQPQHF. The DNA for the CDR3 is TGTGCCAGCAGCGGAGGACAGGGGACCTATCAGCCCCAGCATTTT.

The chain couples TRBV7-9 to TRBJ1-1; weak D call: TRBD1 (6 bases). V lost 5 bases, J lost 5 bases, and 18 bases lay in between. Germline V gene data show CDR1 as SEHNR and CDR2 as FQNEAQ (reference sequence). The CDR3 contains 15 residues. CDR3 nucleotide sequence: TGTGCCAGCAGCCCTCTCGAGGGGGTGTCTACTGAAGCTTTCTTT. This encodes CASSPLEGVSTEAFF.

The chain couples TRBV30 to TRBJ2-7; D gene uncertain. This CDR3 has 12 residues. CDR1 is GTSNPN, CDR2 SVGIG, per germline (reference sequence). The ends were cut back, 1 base at V and 2 bases at J, with 6 bases in the middle. CDR3 residues: CAWSEVPYEQYF. As DNA, the CDR3 is TGTGCCTGGAGTGAGGTCCCCTACGAGCAGTACTTC.

The rearrangement joins TRBV11-2 to TRBJ1-2, with 8 positions matching TRBD1. Looked up from germline, CDR1 is SGHAT and CDR2 is FQNNGV. V shed 5 bases, J shed 3 bases, and the junction held 5 bases outside the gene matches. The CDR3 runs to 14 residues. The CDR3 sequence is CASSLVQGDYGYTF. In DNA form, the CDR3 reads TGTGCCAGCAGCCTTGTACAGGGGGACTATGGCTACACCTTC.

The genes are TRBV6-4 and TRBJ2-3; D possibly corresponds to TRBD1 (5 bases). The germline gives CDR1 MRHNA, CDR2 SNTAGT. The CDR3 totals 13 residues. With 10 bases removed from V and 1 base from J, the gap between germline ends came to 12 bases. This CDR3 is CATRQRGTDTQYF. The CDR3, as DNA: TGTGCCACCCGACAGAGAGGCACAGATACGCAGTATTTT.

V and J are TRBV7-2 and TRBJ2-1; 14 bases fit TRBD2. CDR1 and CDR2 (germline): SGHTA, FQGNSA. Germline trimming cut 5 bases from V and 8 bases from J; bases unmatched to any gene: 14. This CDR3 region has 18 residues. CDR3 residues: CASSPTSGGAPIADEQFF. The CDR3 DNA reads as TGTGCCAGCAGCCCGACTAGCGGGGGGGCCCCTATCGCCGATGAGCAGTTCTTC.